This is a list of T cell receptor beta chains from one sample in a study of molecular identifiers for immune sequencing clone quantification. TCRdb re-called the PCR reads with MiXCR, one entry per CDR3 protein. The data hold roughly 320,000 distinct CDR3 sequences, with roughly 24% observed a single time. The sequenced material came from naive CD8+ T cells from blood, with Jurkat cell RNA spiked in. Source of these receptors: a human donor in good health. Some libraries in this study had Jurkat cell RNA spiked in. The CDR3 runs from the conserved cysteine through the conserved F or W.

v_call,j_call,cdr3_aa
TRBV2,TRBJ2-3,CAIILAGGPRTQYF
TRBV4-3,TRBJ2-1,CASSQEAAVSYNEQFF
TRBV28,TRBJ1-1,CASSFSPNWAEAFF
TRBV20-1,TRBJ2-7,CSAVLWGSEFYEQYF
TRBV27,TRBJ2-7,CASSSRFSEQYF
TRBV7-9,TRBJ2-5,CASSSTGTQETQYF
TRBV13,TRBJ1-4,CASSQRSETNEKLFF
TRBV5-4,TRBJ1-4,CASSLQGSGLNEKLFF
TRBV7-9,TRBJ2-3,CASSFSGGLDTQYF
TRBV30,TRBJ2-2,CAGQGSGELFF
TRBV20-1,TRBJ2-7,CSARDLRELYEQYF
TRBV28,TRBJ2-3,CASITGGGRITDTQYF
TRBV15,TRBJ2-3,CATSRPKAENTDTQYF
TRBV20-1,TRBJ2-7,CSARDHRSSYEQYF
TRBV12-3/TRBV12-4,TRBJ2-7,CASSSRRQGLEYEQYF
TRBV5-6,TRBJ2-7,CASSLGQIAYEQYF
TRBV11-2,TRBJ1-1,CASSLDLGVNTEAFF
TRBV7-9,TRBJ1-5,CASSPPDGESNQPQHF
TRBV6-1,TRBJ2-3,CASSEKISEEWTDTQYF
TRBV2,TRBJ1-5,CASSLGIYNQPQHF
TRBV27,TRBJ1-2,CASSLGGGGGYTF
TRBV19,TRBJ2-2,CASSIGRTGELFF
TRBV4-3,TRBJ2-5,CASSQDNHQGKQTQYF
TRBV5-1,TRBJ2-3,CASSSGQGARTDTQYF
TRBV6-1,TRBJ2-2,CASSVRGIGITGELFF
TRBV20-1,TRBJ2-1,CSATEGTSGRGNEQLF
TRBV4-3,TRBJ2-7,CASSQDGLGYEQHF
TRBV30,TRBJ2-7,CAWSRVLSRTASYEQYF
TRBV27,TRBJ1-1,CANSSSIGFTEAFF
TRBV27,TRBJ2-3,CASSLLGGSDTQYF